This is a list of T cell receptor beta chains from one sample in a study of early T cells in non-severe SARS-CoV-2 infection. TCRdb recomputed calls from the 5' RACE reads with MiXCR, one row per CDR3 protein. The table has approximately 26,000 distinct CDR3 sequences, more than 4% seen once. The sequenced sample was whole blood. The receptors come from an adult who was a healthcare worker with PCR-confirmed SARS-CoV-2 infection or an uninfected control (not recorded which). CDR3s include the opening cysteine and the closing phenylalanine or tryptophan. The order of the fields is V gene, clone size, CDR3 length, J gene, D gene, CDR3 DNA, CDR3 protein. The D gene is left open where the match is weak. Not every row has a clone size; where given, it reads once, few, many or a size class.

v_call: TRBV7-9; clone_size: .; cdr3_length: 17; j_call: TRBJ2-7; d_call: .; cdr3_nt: TGTGCCAGCAGCTTAACCGCCAGGGGGGGCGGCCCCTACGAGCAGTACTTC; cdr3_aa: CASSLTARGGGPYEQYF
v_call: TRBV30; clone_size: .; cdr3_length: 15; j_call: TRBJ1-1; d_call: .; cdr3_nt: TGTGCCTGGAGTGTAGCTAGAGGAGTAACGCGTAAAGCTTTCTTT; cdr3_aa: CAWSVARGVTRKAFF
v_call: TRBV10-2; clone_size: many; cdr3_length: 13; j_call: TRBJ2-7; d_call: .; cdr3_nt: TGCGCCAGCTCCGATCCATCCTCCTACGAGCAGTACTTC; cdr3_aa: CASSDPSSYEQYF
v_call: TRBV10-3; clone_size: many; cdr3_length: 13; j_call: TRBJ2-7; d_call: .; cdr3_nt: TGTGCCATCAGGGGCGTGAGCTCCTACGAGCAGTACTTC; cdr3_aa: CAIRGVSSYEQYF
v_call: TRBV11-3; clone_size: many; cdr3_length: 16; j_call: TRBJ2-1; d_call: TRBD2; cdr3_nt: TGTGCCAGCAGCCCACCGACTAGCGGGAGGACGGGTGAGCAGTTCTTC; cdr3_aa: CASSPPTSGRTGEQFF
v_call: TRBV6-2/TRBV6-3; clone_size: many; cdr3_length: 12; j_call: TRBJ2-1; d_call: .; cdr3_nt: TGTGCCAGCAGCCGCAGGGGCTATGAGCAGTTCTTC; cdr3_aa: CASSRRGYEQFF
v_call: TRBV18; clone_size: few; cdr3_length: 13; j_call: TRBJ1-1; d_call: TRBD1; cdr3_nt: TGTGCCAGCAACGGAGGCAGGGGGGCTGAAGCTTTCTTT; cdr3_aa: CASNGGRGAEAFF
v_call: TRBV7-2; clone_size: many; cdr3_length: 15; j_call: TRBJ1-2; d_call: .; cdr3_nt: TGTGCCAGCAGCTTAGAGGCACCCGTTCTGTCAGGCTACACCTTC; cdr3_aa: CASSLEAPVLSGYTF
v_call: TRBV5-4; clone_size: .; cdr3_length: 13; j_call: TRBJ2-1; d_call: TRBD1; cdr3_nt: TGTGCCAGCAGCACCGGACAGGGAAGTGAGCAGTTCTTC; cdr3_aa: CASSTGQGSEQFF
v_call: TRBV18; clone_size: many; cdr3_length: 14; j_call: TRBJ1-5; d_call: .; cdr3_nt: TGTGCCAGCTCACCGGGCTATAGCAATCAGCCCCAGCATTTT; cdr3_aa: CASSPGYSNQPQHF
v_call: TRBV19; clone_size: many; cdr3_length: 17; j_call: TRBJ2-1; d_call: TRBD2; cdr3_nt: TGTGCCAGTAGTATAGATTCCCTAGCGGGAGGGTACAATGAGCAGTTCTTC; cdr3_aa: CASSIDSLAGGYNEQFF
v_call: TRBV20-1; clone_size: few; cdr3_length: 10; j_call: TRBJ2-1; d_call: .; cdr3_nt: TGCAGTGCTAGTGAGACTGAGCAGTTCTTC; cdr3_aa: CSASETEQFF
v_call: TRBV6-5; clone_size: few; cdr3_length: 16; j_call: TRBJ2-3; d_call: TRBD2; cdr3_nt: TGTGCCAGCAGGGCCCTAGCGGGGGGGCGCATGGATACGCAGTATTTT; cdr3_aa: CASRALAGGRMDTQYF
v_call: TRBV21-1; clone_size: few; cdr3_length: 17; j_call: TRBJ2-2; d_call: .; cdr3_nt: TGTGCCAGCAGCAAACGCCTAGCGGGGCCTAACACCGGGGAGCTGTTTTTT; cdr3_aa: CASSKRLAGPNTGELFF
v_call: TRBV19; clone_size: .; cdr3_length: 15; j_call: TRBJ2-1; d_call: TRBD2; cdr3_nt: TGTGCCAGTAGTATAGTTAGCGGGGGGGCCAATGAGCAGTTCTTC; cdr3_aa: CASSIVSGGANEQFF
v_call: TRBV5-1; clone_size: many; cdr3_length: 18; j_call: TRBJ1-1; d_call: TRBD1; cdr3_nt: TGCGCCAGCAGCTTCCTTACAGGGGCCGCAAACATGAACACTGAAGCTTTCTTT; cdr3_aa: CASSFLTGAANMNTEAFF
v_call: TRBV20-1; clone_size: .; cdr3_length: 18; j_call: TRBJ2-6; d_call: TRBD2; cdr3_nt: TGCAGTGCTATACCTTTGCTAGCGGGAAGGTCTGGGGCCAACGTCCTGACTTTC; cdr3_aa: CSAIPLLAGRSGANVLTF
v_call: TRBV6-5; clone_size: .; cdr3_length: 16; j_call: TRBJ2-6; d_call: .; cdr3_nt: TGTGCCAGCAGCAGACGTTTTTCATTCGGGGCCAACGTCCTGACTTTC; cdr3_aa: CASSRRFSFGANVLTF
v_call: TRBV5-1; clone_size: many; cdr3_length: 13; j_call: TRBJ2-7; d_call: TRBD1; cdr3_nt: TGCGCCAGCAGACGTGGGACAGGTTACGAGCAGTACTTC; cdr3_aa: CASRRGTGYEQYF
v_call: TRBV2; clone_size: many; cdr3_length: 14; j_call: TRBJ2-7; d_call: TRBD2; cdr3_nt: TGTGCCAGCAGGGAAGGACTAGCGGACCTCGAGCAGTACTTC; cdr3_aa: CASREGLADLEQYF
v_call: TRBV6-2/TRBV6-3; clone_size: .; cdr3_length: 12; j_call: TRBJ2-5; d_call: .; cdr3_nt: TGTGCCAGCAGTTGGGTAAGAGAGACCCAGTACTTC; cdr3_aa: CASSWVRETQYF
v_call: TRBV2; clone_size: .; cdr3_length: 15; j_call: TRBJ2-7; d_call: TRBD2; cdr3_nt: TGTGCCAGCAGTGAACTAGCGGGAGTATACTACGAGCAGTACTTC; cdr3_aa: CASSELAGVYYEQYF
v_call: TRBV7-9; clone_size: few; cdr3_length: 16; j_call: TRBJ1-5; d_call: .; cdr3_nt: TGTGCCAGCAGCTCTCAGGGTAATTTTAACAATCAGCCCCAGCATTTT; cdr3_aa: CASSSQGNFNNQPQHF
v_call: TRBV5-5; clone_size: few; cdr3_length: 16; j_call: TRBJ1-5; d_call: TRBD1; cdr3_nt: TGTGCCAGCAGCCGAGGACAGGAATCTTCACATCAGCCCCAGCATTTT; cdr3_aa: CASSRGQESSHQPQHF
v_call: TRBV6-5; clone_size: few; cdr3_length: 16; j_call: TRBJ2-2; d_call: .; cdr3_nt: TGTGCCAGCAGAGTTTCGGGGGCCGTCAGCACCGGGGAGCTGTTTTTT; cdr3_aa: CASRVSGAVSTGELFF
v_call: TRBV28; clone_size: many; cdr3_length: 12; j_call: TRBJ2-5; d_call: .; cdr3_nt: TGTGCCAGCAGTTTGAACCAAGAGACCCAGTACTTC; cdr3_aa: CASSLNQETQYF
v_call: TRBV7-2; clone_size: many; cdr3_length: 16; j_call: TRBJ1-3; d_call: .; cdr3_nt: TGTGCCAGCAGCTTGGGTAACGTTCTCTCTGGAAACACCATATATTTT; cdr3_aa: CASSLGNVLSGNTIYF
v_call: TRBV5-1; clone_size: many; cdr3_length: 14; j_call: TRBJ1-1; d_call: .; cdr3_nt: TGCGCCAGCAGCTTTGAACCGTGGAACACTGAAGCTTTCTTT; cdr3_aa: CASSFEPWNTEAFF
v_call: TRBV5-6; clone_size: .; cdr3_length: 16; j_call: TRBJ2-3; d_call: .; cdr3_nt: TGTGCCAGCAGCCGTAGCTGGGGGGCTGGCACAGATACGCAGTATTTT; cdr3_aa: CASSRSWGAGTDTQYF
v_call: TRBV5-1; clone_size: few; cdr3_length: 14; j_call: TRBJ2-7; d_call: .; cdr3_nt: TGCGCCAGCAGCTTGGCTCAGAACGGAGGCCGGGAGCACTTC; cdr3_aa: CASSLAQNGGREHF
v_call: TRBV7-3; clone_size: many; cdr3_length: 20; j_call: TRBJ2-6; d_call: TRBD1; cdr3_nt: TGTGCCAGCAGCTTATGGCGACAGGGGAATTCCAACTCTGGGGCCAACGTCCTGACTTTC; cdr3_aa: CASSLWRQGNSNSGANVLTF
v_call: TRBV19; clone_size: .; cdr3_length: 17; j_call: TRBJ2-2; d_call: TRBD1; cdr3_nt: TGTGCCAGTAGTATATGGGGGACAGGGGGCAACACCGGGGAGCTGTTTTTT; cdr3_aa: CASSIWGTGGNTGELFF
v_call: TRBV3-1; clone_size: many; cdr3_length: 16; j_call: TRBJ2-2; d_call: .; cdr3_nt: TGTGCCAGCAGCCAAGTTCGGCGGCTCAAGGGCGGGGAGCTGTTTTTT; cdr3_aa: CASSQVRRLKGGELFF
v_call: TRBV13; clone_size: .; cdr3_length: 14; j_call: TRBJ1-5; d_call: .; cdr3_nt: TGTGCCAGCAGCTTAGGAGATAGCAATCAGCCCCAGCATTTT; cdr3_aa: CASSLGDSNQPQHF
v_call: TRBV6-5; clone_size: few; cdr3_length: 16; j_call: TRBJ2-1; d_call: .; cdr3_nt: TGTGCCAGCAGTTACTCGTGGGACACCACCTACAATGAGCAGTTCTTC; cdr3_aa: CASSYSWDTTYNEQFF
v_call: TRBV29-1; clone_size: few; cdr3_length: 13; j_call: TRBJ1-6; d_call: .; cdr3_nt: TGCAGCGTTGCGGACAAGATCAATTCACCCCTCCACTTT; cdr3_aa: CSVADKINSPLHF
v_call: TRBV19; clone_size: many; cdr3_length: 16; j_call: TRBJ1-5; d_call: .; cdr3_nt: TGTGCCAGTAGTTCCCAGGGACAATACCTCGATCAGCCCCAGCATTTT; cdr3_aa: CASSSQGQYLDQPQHF